A selection of T cell receptor beta chains follows, all from one sample in a study of blood T cell repertoires in COVID-19. Sequenced by immunoSEQ multiplex PCR; TCRdb stores in-frame clones only, minus some. The sample carries 300,000 to 350,000 clones, roughly 90% recorded once. Sample: PBMCs or T cells enriched from blood (not recorded which). The receptors were gathered from a woman aged 25 to 39 who had been exposed to COVID-19. Each CDR3 is given with its conserved first and last residue. A D gene is named only where the DNA matches it firmly. For some rows the clone size is stated as once, few or many, or as a class when expanded; others skip it.

v_call	clone_size	d_call	j_call	cdr3_nt	cdr3_aa
TRBV3-1/TRBV3-2	-	TRBD2	TRBJ2-1	TGTGCCAGCAAGGGACTAGCGGGAGAAGCTGAGCAGTTCTTC	CASKGLAGEAEQFF
TRBV7-3	-	TRBD2	TRBJ2-7	TGTGCCAGCAGCTTAGGCGGGAGCGTAAACGAGCAGTACTTC	CASSLGGSVNEQYF
TRBV5-1	once	TRBD2	TRBJ2-7	TGCGCCAGCAGCTTGGCGGAAGCGGGGCCTTTCTCCTACGAGCAGTACTTC	CASSLAEAGPFSYEQYF
TRBV5-1	-	-	TRBJ1-2	TGCGCCAGCAGCTTGGGTGACGGGATCTATGGCTACACCTTC	CASSLGDGIYGYTF
TRBV9	-	-	TRBJ2-1	TGTGCCAGCAGCGTAGAATGGGCCCCAGACAATGAGCAGTTCTTC	CASSVEWAPDNEQFF
TRBV19	-	TRBD1	TRBJ2-1	TGTGCCAGTAGTTCCCGGGGACAGGGGGCTTACAATGAGCAGTTCTTC	CASSSRGQGAYNEQFF
TRBV20-1	-	-	TRBJ1-5	TGCAGTGCTCCCTCCAATCAGCCCCAGCATTTT	CSAPSNQPQHF
TRBV5-1	-	TRBD1	TRBJ2-1	TGCGCCAGCAGCTTGGGACAGGGCCCCTACAATGAGCAGTTCTTC	CASSLGQGPYNEQFF
TRBV7-8	-	-	TRBJ1-1	TGTGCCAGCAGCTCCCGACAGAGCACTGAAGCTTTCTTT	CASSSRQSTEAFF
TRBV10-3	-	-	TRBJ1-3	TGTGCCATCAGGACATCCTCTGGAAACACCATATATTTT	CAIRTSSGNTIYF
TRBV7-8	-	-	TRBJ2-3	TGTGCCAGCAGAGATAACCGGGACTCATTCACAGATACGCAGTATTTT	CASRDNRDSFTDTQYF
TRBV28	-	-	TRBJ1-2	TGTGCCAGCAGGGGGAGTTATGGCTACACCTTC	CASRGSYGYTF
TRBV7-9	-	-	TRBJ1-4	TGTGCCAGCAGCTTAGGTGGGAGTCCCAATGAAAAACTGTTTTTT	CASSLGGSPNEKLFF
TRBV19	-	TRBD1	TRBJ1-2	TGTGCCAGTAAAAAGGGGGACAGAGACTATGGCTACACCTTC	CASKKGDRDYGYTF
TRBV19	-	TRBD2	TRBJ2-5	TGTGCCAGTAGTACTAGCGGGATGGAGACCCAGTACTTC	CASSTSGMETQYF
TRBV2	-	TRBD2	TRBJ2-1	TGTGCCAGCAGTGAGACTAGCGGGAATGAGCAGTTCTTC	CASSETSGNEQFF
TRBV27	-	TRBD1	TRBJ1-1	TGTGCCAGCAGTCCAGACGAGGGACAGGGGAACGCTGAAGCTTTCTTT	CASSPDEGQGNAEAFF
TRBV28	-	TRBD2	TRBJ2-7	TGTGCCAGCAGCCCCCGGGGGGGCGTTTCCTACGAGCAGTACTTC	CASSPRGGVSYEQYF
TRBV19	-	-	TRBJ1-1	TGTGCCAGTAGTATACTTCTTCCGGACACTGAAGCTTTCTTT	CASSILLPDTEAFF
TRBV3-1/TRBV3-2	-	-	TRBJ1-1	TGTGCCAGCAGCCAAGATCGTAAAAAACCGGGTATGAACACTGAAGCTTTCTTT	CASSQDRKKPGMNTEAFF
TRBV9	-	-	TRBJ2-7	TGTGCCAGCAGCGTAGCTACGGGGTCCTACGAGCAGTACTTC	CASSVATGSYEQYF
TRBV28	-	-	TRBJ2-6	TGTGCCAGCAGTCGTACCTTTAACGGGGCTGGGGCCAACGTCCTGACTTTC	CASSRTFNGAGANVLTF
TRBV7-9	-	-	TRBJ2-7	TGTGCCAGCAGCTTAGCCGGGGGAGGAGTGACCGGCTCCTACGAGCAGTACTTC	CASSLAGGGVTGSYEQYF
TRBV29-1	-	-	TRBJ2-5	TGCAGCGTGAGGGGGGACAGACAAGAGACCCAGTACTTC	CSVRGDRQETQYF
TRBV28	-	TRBD2	TRBJ2-7	TGTGCCAGCAGGCCGGGACTAGCGGGCTGGAGCTCCTACGAGCAGTACTTC	CASRPGLAGWSSYEQYF
TRBV18	-	TRBD1	TRBJ1-2	TGTGCCAGCTCACCCGGACAGGAAAGAGATGGCTACACCTTC	CASSPGQERDGYTF
TRBV28	-	-	TRBJ1-4	TGTGCCAGCAGTTTTGGGGGGACGAGGGAAAAACTGTTTTTT	CASSFGGTREKLFF
TRBV3-1/TRBV3-2	once	-	TRBJ2-1	TGTGCCAGCAGCGTAGGAGTTCCCATTCATTCCGACAATGAGCAGTTCTTC	CASSVGVPIHSDNEQFF
TRBV2	-	-	TRBJ2-7	TGTGCCAGCGGATGGATTGTACGGGAGACCCAATATACTTCCTACGAGCAGTACTTC	CASGWIVRETQYTSYEQYF
TRBV19	-	-	TRBJ1-5	TGTGCCAGTACCGGGGTGGGGGGAGCTCAGCCCCAGCATTTT	CASTGVGGAQPQHF
TRBV28	once	-	TRBJ1-1	TGTGCCAGCAGTTCTTGGGGAGCGAACACTGAAGCTTTCTTT	CASSSWGANTEAFF
TRBV28	-	-	TRBJ1-1	TGTGCCAGCAGTTTAATGAGGGAGGGGGACACTGAAGCTTTCTTT	CASSLMREGDTEAFF
TRBV28	-	-	TRBJ2-7	TGTGCCAGCAGTTCCAGCGCCGGTGGCGAGCAGTACTTC	CASSSSAGGEQYF
TRBV7-8	-	-	TRBJ1-5	TGTGCCAGCAGCTTAGTGGGGCAGGGAGGATCAAGCAATCAGCCCCAGCATTTT	CASSLVGQGGSSNQPQHF
TRBV5-5	-	TRBD2	TRBJ2-3	TGTGCCAGCAGCCCCTGGGCTAGCGGGAGTACAGATACGCAGTATTTT	CASSPWASGSTDTQYF
TRBV2	-	TRBD2	TRBJ2-2	TGTGCCAGCAGTGGACCCGGGACTAGCACCTTCAACACCGGGGAGCTGTTTTTT	CASSGPGTSTFNTGELFF
TRBV6-4	few	TRBD1	TRBJ1-6	TGTGCCAGCAGCCCCGGGACAGATAATTCACCCCTCCACTTT	CASSPGTDNSPLHF
TRBV15	-	-	TRBJ1-4	TGTGCCACCAGCACCTTGTTATCTGCAACTAATGAAAAACTGTTTTTT	CATSTLLSATNEKLFF
TRBV19	-	-	TRBJ2-2	TGTGCCAGTAGTATAGGCAGGAACACCGGGGAGCTGTTTTTT	CASSIGRNTGELFF
TRBV7-3	once	TRBD2	TRBJ2-7	TGTGCCAGCAGCTCGGGGACTAGCGGGAGCGCGCAGTACTTC	CASSSGTSGSAQYF
TRBV21-1	-	-	TRBJ1-6	TGTGCCAGAAAAACAGGGGCTCGGAATTCACCCCTCCACTTT	CARKTGARNSPLHF
TRBV30	once	-	TRBJ1-1	TGTGCCTGCCGAACAGGTGGTTCGCATGCTTTCTTT	CACRTGGSHAFF
TRBV12-3/TRBV12-4	-	-	TRBJ1-3	TGTGCCAGCAGTTTTTTGAGTGGAAACACCATATATTTT	CASSFLSGNTIYF
TRBV6-5	once	TRBD2	TRBJ2-1	TGTGCCACCCAGGGACTAGCGGGTTCTGGGCAGTTCTTC	CATQGLAGSGQFF
TRBV10-3	-	-	TRBJ1-2	TGTGCCATCACCCAACGCGGCTATGGCTACACCTTC	CAITQRGYGYTF
TRBV3-1/TRBV3-2	-	TRBD2	TRBJ2-1	TGTGCCAGCAGCCGCCTCGGCGGGAGGGCCGATGAGCAGTTCTTC	CASSRLGGRADEQFF
TRBV7-9	-	TRBD1	TRBJ2-5	TGTGCCAGCAGCGTCTCTGGACAGGGTGCCCAGTACTTC	CASSVSGQGAQYF
TRBV29-1	few	TRBD1	TRBJ2-7	TGCAGCGTTGAAGAGTCGACAGGGGTAGGTTACGAGCAGTACTTC	CSVEESTGVGYEQYF
TRBV5-6	-	-	TRBJ2-3	TGTGCCAGTATGACTAGTGGCACAGATACGCAGTATTTT	CASMTSGTDTQYF
TRBV7-9	-	-	TRBJ2-5	TGTGCCAGCAGCTTAGTGGGGGCCCCCCAAGAGACCCAGTACTTC	CASSLVGAPQETQYF
TRBV11-2	-	TRBD1	TRBJ1-1	TGTGCCAGCAGTTGGACAGGGGGGTTGAACACTGAAGCTTTCTTT	CASSWTGGLNTEAFF
TRBV29-1	-	-	TRBJ1-4	TGCAGCGTTGAAGATTCGGCAACTAATGAAAAACTGTTTTTT	CSVEDSATNEKLFF